The clone carrying this T cell receptor beta chain was counted a few times. What it recognizes is unknown. One entry per CDR3 protein, called by TCRdb with MiXCR from the 5' RACE reads. The profile shows fewer than 650,000 distinct CDR3 sequences, 9.5% to 10% of them singletons. The source of the sample is a study of identical twins. Study-wide points: Beta out-of-frame sequences showed weaker excess twin sharing.

The sample also formed part of further work on yellow fever vaccine responses in identical twins.

This clonotype was obtained from a woman aged 18 to 35 in good health. Sample: PBMCs.

The CDR3 DNA follows: TGTGCCAGCAGTTACGACAGCAAGAACTATGGCTACACCTTC. Encoded protein: CASSYDSKNYGYTF. The genes are TRBV6-5 and TRBJ1-2; the D gene is possibly TRBD1 (5 bases). Germline V gene sequence: CDR1 MNHEY, CDR2 SVGAGI. The CDR3 sequence is 14 residues long. The V gene lost 2 bases and the J gene lost 2 bases, with 9 bases spanning the gap.